Listed here are 9 T cell receptor beta chains from one sample, sequenced in a study of beta chain features in type 1 diabetes. Reverse transcription of all isolated RNA meant that expressed TCRB transcripts were sequenced. Repertoires were generated with immunoSEQ multiplex PCR, while TCRdb's copy carries only in-frame clones and drops some. The sample has a few hundred thousand clones, more than 9.5% seen once; the top ten hold about 0.014%. Sequencing was done on a sample of naive CD4+ T cells from blood. The receptors were sampled from a woman in her thirties in good health.

This clone appeared a few times. The genes are TRBV7-2 and TRBJ1-5; D gene unclear. Trimming stripped 5 bases from V and 0 bases from J, with 11 bases between. This CDR3 is 15 amino acids long. In germline, CDR1 is SGHTA, CDR2 FQGNSA. CDR3 DNA sequence: TGTGCCAGCAGCCGGGGAGGTTATAGCAATCAGCCCCAGCATTTT. Amino acid sequence: CASSRGGYSNQPQHF.

This clone occurred a few times. The chain has TRBV10-3 and TRBJ2-1; 7 positions agree with TRBD2. The ends lost 3 bases at V and 0 bases at J; junction bases unmatched: 2. Per the germline V gene, CDR1 is ENHRY and CDR2 is SYGVKD. There are 15 residues in the CDR3. CDR3 nucleotides: TGTGCCATCAGTGAAGCGGGGAGCTCCTACAATGAGCAGTTCTTC. Translated, it gives CAISEAGSSYNEQFF.

The V and J genes are TRBV28 and TRBJ1-5; 8 positions match TRBD1. Trimming at V came to 6 bases and at J to 7 bases, leaving 11 bases not matched to a gene. The CDR3 runs to 15 residues. CDR1 is MDHEN, CDR2 SYDVKM, per germline. The CDR3 sequence: CASRDGQGIGQPQHF. The CDR3 DNA sequence: TGTGCCAGCAGGGATGGACAGGGCATCGGACAGCCCCAGCATTTT.

This clone came up a few times. The chain carries TRBV10-3 and TRBJ2-5, with 13 positions matching TRBD2. The junction had 6 bases not matched to a gene; V was cut back by 6 bases and J by 5 bases. This CDR3 region has 15 residues. Germline CDR1 reads ENHRY; CDR2 reads SYGVKD. CDR3 in DNA: TGTGCCATCAGGGGAGGGACTAGCGGGGAGGAGACCCAGTACTTC. This translates into CAIRGGTSGEETQYF.

This clone was seen more than once but under ten times. This chain links TRBV14 with TRBJ2-2; D call uncertain. In germline, CDR1 is SGHDN, CDR2 FVKESK. With 4 bases removed from V and 4 bases from J, the gap between germline ends came to 7 bases. The CDR3 consists of 13 residues. DNA of the CDR3: TGTGCCAGCAGCCCTAGAGGCACCGGGGAGCTGTTTTTT. It codes for CASSPRGTGELFF.

In its sample, this clone was seen a few times. The rearrangement joins TRBV28 to TRBJ2-7; weak D call: TRBD1 (7 bases). Looked up from germline, CDR1 is MDHEN and CDR2 is SYDVKM. V was trimmed by 6 bases and J by 2 bases, leaving 20 bases between them. The CDR3 is 16 amino acids. The CDR3 loop is CASSAGNRGLPYEQYF. The CDR3 DNA is TGTGCCAGCAGCGCGGGAAACAGGGGCCTGCCCTACGAGCAGTACTTC.

This chain uses TRBV5-1 with TRBJ2-7, with no clear D. V was shortened by 0 bases and J by 7 bases, with 14 bases between the two germline ends. CDR3 size: 14 residues. In germline, CDR1 is SGHRS, CDR2 YFSETQ. This chain's CDR3 is CASSLGAGSTEQYF. The DNA for the CDR3 is TGCGCCAGCAGCTTGGGGGCAGGATCTACGGAGCAGTACTTC.

CDR3 sequence reads: CASSRTGGNEKLFF. The CDR3 DNA reads as TGCGCCAGCTCCCGGACAGGGGGTAATGAAAAACTGTTTTTT. The chain employs TRBV5-1 and TRBJ1-4; TRBD1 matches at 10 bases. The V gene end was trimmed by 7 bases and the J gene end by 4 bases; junction bases not matched to a gene: 4. Germline V gene lookup returns CDR1 SGHRS and CDR2 YFSETQ. The CDR3 runs 14 residues.

This clone was found a few times. DNA for the CDR3: TGTGCCTGGAGTGTAGTTCCAGATCTAGCCAAAAACATTCAGTACTTC. This gives the protein CAWSVVPDLAKNIQYF. V usage is TRBV30 and J usage is TRBJ2-4; D unresolved. Trimming cost V 0 bases and J 0 bases, with 12 bases left between them. From germline, CDR1 is GTSNPN and CDR2 SVGIG (reference sequence). The CDR3 length is 16 residues.